Below, 17 T cell receptor beta chains from the same sample are listed, as sequenced in a study of shared clonotypes between healthy human individuals (dated by TCRdb to about 2020). The library was prepared using the immunoSEQ multiplex PCR assay. This immuneACCESS table, as held by TCRdb, lists in-frame sequences with V and J called but not all clones. Of the missing ones, under half trace to an unresolved V gene in checked studies; the others have no known cause. Across this sample there are over 2 million clones, with 85% to 95% seen only once. The ten largest clones capture 0.3% to 0.4% of the sample. Input material: naive CD4+ T cells from PBMCs. The intended sense of this specimen's cell subset or site label: CD45RA+ positively selected. The receptors derive from a man in his late teens or twenties in good health. Some clones in this sample may be carry-over from other donors' samples.

The rearrangement uses TRBV5-1 and TRBJ1-5; 10 bases fit TRBD1. V was pared by 4 bases and J by 2 bases, with 9 bases of the junction left unmatched. Germline assignment: CDR1 SGHRS and CDR2 YFSETQ. The CDR3 has 17 residues. The CDR3 nucleotides are TGCGCCAGCAGCCTGATGGGGACAGGGGATGGCAATCAGCCCCAGCATTTT. Amino acid sequence: CASSLMGTGDGNQPQHF.

This chain links TRBV7-2 with TRBJ2-7, with unresolved D. This CDR3 is built from 16 residues. Germline V CDR1 and CDR2: SGHTA, FQGNSA. The V and J ends lost 1 base and 3 bases respectively, with 16 bases between them. The CDR3 is CASSLGPPGFLYEQYF. The CDR3 bases are TGTGCCAGCAGCTTAGGGCCACCTGGGTTCCTCTACGAGCAGTACTTC.

The chain combines TRBV7-2 with TRBJ2-5; the match to TRBD2 covers 7 bases. The V and J ends lost 5 bases and 4 bases, in that order; junction bases with no gene match: 10. The CDR3 loop spans 15 amino acids. The germline V gene has CDR1 SGHTA and CDR2 FQGNSA. In DNA form, the CDR3 reads TGTGCCAGCAGCCCCCGGGCAGGGAGGGGAGAGACCCAGTACTTC. It translates to CASSPRAGRGETQYF.

The chain is built from TRBV11-3 and TRBJ2-7, with 9 bases aligning to TRBD2. CDR1 and CDR2 from the germline V gene are SGHNT and YENEEA. V trimming: 2 bases; J trimming: 3 bases; junction bases outside the gene matches: 8. This CDR3 is built from 16 residues. This chain's CDR3 is CASSLPLAGEVYEQYF. In nucleotides, the CDR3 is TGTGCCAGCAGCTTACCCTTAGCGGGAGAAGTCTACGAGCAGTACTTC.

This chain uses TRBV2 with TRBJ2-5, with 7 bases lining up with TRBD1. Germline V gene data show CDR1 as SNHLY and CDR2 as FYNNEI. This CDR3 spans 14 amino acids. V was clipped by 6 bases and J by 7 bases; unmatched bases: 11. CDR3 loop: CASRGRTGEATQYF. CDR3 bases: TGTGCCAGCAGGGGTCGGACAGGCGAGGCGACCCAGTACTTC.

The genes are TRBV5-4 and TRBJ1-2, with D tentatively TRBD1 (6 bases). CDR3 length: 14 amino acids. Deletions cut 4 bases from V and 5 bases from J, with 15 bases between. Per germline, CDR1 SGHNT and CDR2 YYREEE (reference sequence). The CDR3 loop reads CASSREVQGYGYTF. The CDR3 DNA reads as TGTGCCAGCAGCCGTGAGGTACAGGGTTATGGCTACACCTTC.

V gene TRBV7-2 combines with J gene TRBJ2-1; 8 bases agree with TRBD2. The CDR3 loop spans 17 amino acids. The V segment lost 1 base and the J segment 8 bases; nucleotides outside the gene matches: 13. Germline V CDR1 and CDR2: SGHTA, FQGNSA. The CDR3 coding sequence is TGTGCCAGCAGCTTAGGCAGCGGGAGTGGGATGTTCGATGAGCAGTTCTTC. It yields the protein CASSLGSGSGMFDEQFF.

The chain combines TRBV19 with TRBJ2-3, with D possibly being TRBD2 (6 bases). The CDR3 length is 14 residues. The V gene's germline CDR1 is LNHDA and CDR2 SQIVND (reference sequence). The germline V and J ends were trimmed by 5 bases and 5 bases, with 14 bases remaining between them. The CDR3 coding sequence is TGTGCCAGTAGTCAGACTAGTCCGGGAGATACGCAGTATTTT. Its translation is CASSQTSPGDTQYF.

V gene TRBV28 combines with J gene TRBJ1-5; 7 bases match TRBD1. Per germline, CDR1 MDHEN and CDR2 SYDVKM. CDR3 length: 13 residues. V trimming: 10 bases; J trimming: 7 bases; junction bases outside the gene matches: 10. CDR3 coding DNA: TGTGCCACCCAGGGGGGGGATAGGCAGCCCCAGCATTTT. Translating gives CATQGGDRQPQHF.

The chain carries TRBV5-1 and TRBJ1-1; D possibly corresponds to TRBD1 (6 bases). Germline V gene data show CDR1 as SGHRS and CDR2 as YFSETQ. V lost 3 bases to trimming and J lost 4 bases, with 16 bases between them. This CDR3 has 15 amino acids. The CDR3 DNA is TGCGCCAGCAGCTCTGAGGGGGGCGTGAGCACTGAAGCTTTCTTT. This gives the protein CASSSEGGVSTEAFF. The full variable domain, completed using reference TRBV5-1 and TRBJ1-1, is KAGVTQTPRYLIKTRGQQVTLSCSPISGHRSVSWYQQTPGQGLQFLFEYFSETQRNKGNFPGRFSGRQFSNSRSEMNVSTLELGDSALYLCASSSEGGVSTEAFFGQGTRLTVV.

This clone has just a few counts. At the DNA level, this CDR3 is encoded by other sequences in the same sample as well. V is TRBV9 and J is TRBJ1-1; the match to TRBD1 covers 8 bases. Losses at the gene ends were 4 bases for V and 1 base for J; bases not matched to a gene: 3. Germline CDR1 reads SGDLS; CDR2 reads YYNGEE. The CDR3 sequence is 14 residues long. CDR3 bases: TGTGCCAGCAGCACTACAGGGGGGAACACTGAAGCTTTCTTT. Its translation: CASSTTGGNTEAFF.

This chain joins TRBV11-3 and TRBJ1-1; D remains unclear. This CDR3 comprises 16 residues. Germline values: CDR1 SGHNT, CDR2 YENEEA. V was shortened by 1 base and J by 1 base, with 13 bases between the two germline ends. CDR3 region: CASSLGFREANTEAFF. The CDR3 bases are TGTGCCAGCAGCTTAGGTTTTCGGGAGGCGAACACTGAAGCTTTCTTT.

The chain recombines TRBV9 with TRBJ1-5; a possible D gene is TRBD1 (5 bases). From germline, CDR1 is SGDLS and CDR2 YYNGEE. The CDR3 consists of 15 residues. V lost 3 bases, J lost 5 bases, and 15 bases lay in between. The CDR3 region is CASSEGGTPDQPQHF. CDR3 in DNA: TGTGCCAGCAGCGAGGGAGGGACTCCAGATCAGCCCCAGCATTTT.

This clone was seen a single time. The rearrangement uses TRBV5-1 and TRBJ2-1, with 13 bases fitting TRBD2. The CDR3 is made up of 18 amino acids. Trimming took 4 bases from V and 2 from J; bases not matched to a gene: 9. Germline values: CDR1 SGHRS, CDR2 YFSETQ. The CDR3, as DNA: TGCGCCAGCAGCCTCAGGACTAGCGGGAGCAGCCCCTACAATGAGCAGTTCTTC. Translating gives CASSLRTSGSSPYNEQFF.

The gene calls are TRBV19 and TRBJ2-3; TRBD2 matches 7 bases. CDR3 size: 16 residues. Germline V gives CDR1 LNHDA, CDR2 SQIVND (reference sequence). V shed 10 bases, J shed 2 bases, and the junction held 15 bases outside the gene matches. CDR3: CANKSREDPYTDTQYF. CDR3 nucleotides: TGTGCCAATAAATCCCGGGAGGACCCCTACACAGATACGCAGTATTTT.

The chain couples TRBV6-5 to TRBJ2-3; 11 nucleotides match TRBD2. After removal of 0 bases from V and 7 bases from J, the junction contained 6 bases not matched to a gene. Germline values: CDR1 MNHEY, CDR2 SVGAGI. There are 16 residues in the CDR3. The CDR3 reads CASSYSRLAGGHTQYF. CDR3 nucleotides: TGTGCCAGCAGTTACTCGAGGCTAGCGGGAGGACATACGCAGTATTTT.

V and J are TRBV11-2 and TRBJ1-3; 8 nucleotides agree with TRBD1. Germline-derived CDR1 and CDR2 are SGHAT and FQNNGV. This CDR3 region has 17 residues. Trimming at V came to 0 bases and at J to 2 bases, leaving 6 bases not matched to a gene. The CDR3 sequence is CASSLDPGGRPGNTIYF. The CDR3 nucleotides read TGTGCCAGCAGCTTAGATCCAGGGGGCCGCCCTGGAAACACCATATATTTT.